The T cell receptor beta chain described here comes from a study of beta chain features in type 1 diabetes. Details on this clone: What it binds is unknown.

CD45RO/CCR7/CD25/CD127/CD95/CD27 sorting isolated CD4+ naive, central memory, regulatory and stem cell-like memory cells. Germline V gene lookup returns CDR1 SEHNR and CDR2 FQNEAQ (reference sequence). CDR3 length: 17 amino acids. V shed 0 bases, J shed 1 base, and the junction held 4 bases outside the gene matches. Reverse transcription of all isolated RNA meant that expressed TCRB transcripts were sequenced. Profiled with immunoSEQ multiplex PCR; TCRdb holds only in-frame clones, not every one. The sample includes approximately 120,000 clones, almost 40% seen only once; the top ten take approximately 0.065%. Points from the study as a whole: In comparison with healthy donors, patients had naive, central memory and Treg TCRB repertoires that appeared more similar. TCRB CDR3 length was moderately but significantly reduced in all four CD4+ subsets of Type 1 diabetes patients.

The rearrangement links TRBV7-9 to TRBJ2-4; 9 bases match TRBD1. The sequence came from a woman aged 18-35 years in good health. Sample: stem cell memory CD4+ T cells from blood. The CDR3 DNA sequence: TGTGCCAGCAGCTTAGCGGGACAGGGATATGCCAAAAACATTCAGTACTTC. This encodes CASSLAGQGYAKNIQYF.